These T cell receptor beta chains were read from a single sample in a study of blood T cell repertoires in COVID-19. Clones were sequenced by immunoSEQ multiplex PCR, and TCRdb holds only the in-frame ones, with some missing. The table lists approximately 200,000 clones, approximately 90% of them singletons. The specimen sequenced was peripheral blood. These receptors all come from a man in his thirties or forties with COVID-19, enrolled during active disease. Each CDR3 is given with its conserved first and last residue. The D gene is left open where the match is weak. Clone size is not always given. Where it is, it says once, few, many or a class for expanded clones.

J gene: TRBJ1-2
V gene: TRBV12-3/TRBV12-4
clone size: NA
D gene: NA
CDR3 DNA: TGTGCCAGCACCCTAACAGGGTACGGCTACACCTTC
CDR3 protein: CASTLTGYGYTF

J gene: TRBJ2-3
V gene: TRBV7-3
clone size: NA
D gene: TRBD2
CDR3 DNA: TGTGCCAGCAGCTTTAGCGGGGGAGCAGATACGCAGTATTTT
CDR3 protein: CASSFSGGADTQYF

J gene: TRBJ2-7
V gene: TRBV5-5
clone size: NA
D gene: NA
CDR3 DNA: TGTGCCAGCAGCTTGACAGGGAGCTCCTACGAGCAGTACTTC
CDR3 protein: CASSLTGSSYEQYF

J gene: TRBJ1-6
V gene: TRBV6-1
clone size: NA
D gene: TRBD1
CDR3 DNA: TGTGCCAGCAGTGAGGGCAGGGGGCGTAGACCCCTCCACTTT
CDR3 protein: CASSEGRGRRPLHF

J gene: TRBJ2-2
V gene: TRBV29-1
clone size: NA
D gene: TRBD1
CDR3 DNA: TGCAGCGTCCAGGACAGGGGGGGCACCGGGGAGCTGTTTTTT
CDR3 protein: CSVQDRGGTGELFF

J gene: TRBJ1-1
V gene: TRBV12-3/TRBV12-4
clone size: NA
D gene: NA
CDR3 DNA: TGTGCCAGCAGTTCCCGACACGCCGCTGAAGCTTTCTTT
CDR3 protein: CASSSRHAAEAFF

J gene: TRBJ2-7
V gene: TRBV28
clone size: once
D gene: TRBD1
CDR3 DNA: TGTGCCAGCAGTTTAACCGGGACAGGGGGCGAGCAGTACTTC
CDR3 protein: CASSLTGTGGEQYF

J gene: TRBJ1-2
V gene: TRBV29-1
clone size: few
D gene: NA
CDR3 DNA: TGCAGCGTCGAGGACAGTTCCTATGGCTACACCTTC
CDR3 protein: CSVEDSSYGYTF

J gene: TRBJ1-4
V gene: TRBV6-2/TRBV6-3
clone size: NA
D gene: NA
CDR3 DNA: TGTGCCAGCAGCGCGTTCGGTGATGATGAAAAACTGTTTTTT
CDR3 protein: CASSAFGDDEKLFF

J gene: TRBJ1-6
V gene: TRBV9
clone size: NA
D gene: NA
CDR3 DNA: TGTGCCAGCAGCGTAGCCGTAGATAGACGGGGTTCACCCCTCCACTTT
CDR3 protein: CASSVAVDRRGSPLHF

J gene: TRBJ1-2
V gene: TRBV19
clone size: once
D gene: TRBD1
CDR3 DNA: TGTGCCAGTAGTGCTTCCGGGACAGGGACTTACACCTTC
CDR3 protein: CASSASGTGTYTF

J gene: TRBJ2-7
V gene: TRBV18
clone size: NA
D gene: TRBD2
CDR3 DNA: TGTGCCAGCTCACCAGTCTCGGGGGGGGACTACGAGCAGTACTTC
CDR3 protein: CASSPVSGGDYEQYF

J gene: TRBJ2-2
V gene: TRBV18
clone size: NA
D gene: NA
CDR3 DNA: TGTGCCAGCTCACCCGGGACAACGGACACCGGGGAGCTGTTTTTT
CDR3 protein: CASSPGTTDTGELFF

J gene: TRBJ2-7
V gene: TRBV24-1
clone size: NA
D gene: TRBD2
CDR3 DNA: TGTGCCACCCAGAAGCGGGGAACCTACGAGCAGTACTTC
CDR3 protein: CATQKRGTYEQYF

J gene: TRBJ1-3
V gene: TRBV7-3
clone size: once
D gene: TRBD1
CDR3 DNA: TGTGCCAGCAGCCCCCGACAGGGGAGCAACACCATATATTTT
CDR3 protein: CASSPRQGSNTIYF

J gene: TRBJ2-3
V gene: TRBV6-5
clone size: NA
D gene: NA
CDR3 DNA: TGTGCCACCGTACCGGGACAACCTAGCACAGATACGCAGTATTTT
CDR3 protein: CATVPGQPSTDTQYF

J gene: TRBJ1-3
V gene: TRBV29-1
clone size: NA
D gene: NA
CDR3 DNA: TGCAGCGCCTCGGGTCTCGGAAACACCATATATTTT
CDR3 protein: CSASGLGNTIYF

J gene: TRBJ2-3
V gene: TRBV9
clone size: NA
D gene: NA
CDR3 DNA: TGTGCCAGCAGCGTAGGGGCAGGCTTACCTAGCACAGATACGCAGTATTTT
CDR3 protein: CASSVGAGLPSTDTQYF

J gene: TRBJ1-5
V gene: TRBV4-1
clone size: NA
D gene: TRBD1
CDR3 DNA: TGCGCCAGCAGCCAAGGTTCCGGGACAGGGGTGCAGCCCCAGCATTTT
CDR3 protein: CASSQGSGTGVQPQHF

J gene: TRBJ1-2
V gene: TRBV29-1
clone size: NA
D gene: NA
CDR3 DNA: TGCAGCGTTGGCGTGCCCCTGGACTCCATCTTC
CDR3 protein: CSVGVPLDSIF